This TCR beta chain was recorded in a study of somatic mutations in cytotoxic T cells in rheumatoid arthritis. Study at large: Certain T-cell populations stained with V beta antibodies were FACS-sorted to nearly 100% purity, and V beta1+ cells were TCRB-sequenced. Study-wide results and limits: There was no significant difference in CD8+ T-cell clonality between rheumatoid arthritis patients and age-matched healthy controls. Patients with a largest CD8+ clone exceeding 20% of CD8+ cells numbered about an eighth of the 65.

Of note for this clone: The antigen is undetermined.

Sequencing was performed with immunoSEQ multiplex PCR; in TCRdb, only in-frame clones are kept and a portion is missing. Of about 3,900 clones listed, about 94% are singletons. Germline CDR1 reads LGHNA; CDR2 reads YNFKEQ. This CDR3 comprises 17 residues. The V gene end was trimmed by 0 bases and the J gene end by 3 bases; junction bases not matched to a gene: 5. This rearrangement joins TRBV4-2 to TRBJ2-3, with 11 bases lining up with TRBD2. Sequencing was performed on CD8+ T cells sorted from blood. The TCR originated in a woman aged 55-69 years with rheumatoid arthritis. The CDR3: CASSQDGLAGGTDTQYF. DNA for the CDR3: TGTGCCAGCAGCCAAGATGGCCTAGCGGGGGGTACAGATACGCAGTATTTT.